Reported below is one T cell receptor beta chain. There is no known antigen for this receptor. No base quality values were provided; no much bigger clone lies one nucleotide off. Using the immunoSEQ two-step, bias-controlled multiplex PCR assay, TRB CDR3 regions were amplified from genomic DNA. Sequencing of CDR3 libraries was carried out on an Illumina NextSeq 500. On the authors' methods: The immunoSEQ Analyzer platform was used for initial alignment and bioinformatics, including bias normalization against synthetic CDR3 analogs. V, D and J gene annotation followed the IMGT database definitions. VDJtools version 1.1.10 and the R package tcR version 2.2.1.11 were used with default settings for further TRBV analyses. GLIPH analysis was performed with version 1.0 using default settings. Significant clonotype frequency changes were tested by 2-sided binomial test with Benjamini-Hochberg correction (alpha = 0.01) in CDR3 sequences with at least 5 reads. TCRdb obtained this table from immuneACCESS and retained in-frame rearrangements with V and J assigned. These tables miss some clones; where compared with another copy, unresolved V genes account for less than half of the shortfall, and the remainder is unexplained. The V and J calls and clone size are taken from that table; D and trimming were inferred from the DNA. The sample table shows 45,000 to 60,000 clones, and less than 95% are seen once. The ten largest clones capture over 3% of the sample.

The time point label for this specimen denotes: before start of T cell therapy. The patients had received solid-organ transplants and had cytomegalovirus that was drug-resistant/recurrent. Nine to ten people from the trial were chosen for repertoire analysis because post-therapy peripheral blood mononuclear cells were available from them. Viable CD3+CD8+CD4- lymphocytes were isolated from PBMCs by sorting on a BD FACSAria III. Genomic DNA was extracted from sorted cells with the Qiagen DNeasy Kit. These data belong to a study of T cell therapy after organ transplantation (dated by TCRdb to between 2018 and 2021). For the study in its entirety: The therapy products consisted of autologous CMV-specific T cells grown in vitro for approximately 14 days using a peptide pool of 30 HLA class I and II CMV epitopes. Patients were given up to 6 doses of T cells at 2-week intervals and were followed for 29 weeks after finishing therapy. Of the roughly ten patients, eight were classified as clinical responders and two as nonresponders. A median of 1.92 x 10^8 CMV-specific T cells was administered to patients across 2 to 6 intravenous infusions. The study was a follow-up TRBV repertoire analysis of an open-label phase I trial of autologous CMV-specific adoptive T cell therapy in solid-organ transplant recipients. Peripheral blood samples for the pretherapy time point were taken before T cell therapy began. Only about 85% of the 10 patients had long-term post-therapy samples available. Overall results and qualifications from the work: Assessment of confounders such as concurrent antirejection and antiviral medications was prevented by the small cohort. Reduced sample coverage from poor CD8+ T cell yield may be reflected in the few expansions detected in nonresponders. Fold change in CD8 clonality after therapy was inversely correlated with pretherapy clonality, suggesting that less biased repertoires were more receptive to remodeling. Before therapy, nonresponders had marked clonal expansions, and after therapy the repertoires of nonresponders changed only minimally. Reconstitution after therapy appeared to involve both transferred clonotypes and endogenous clonotypes that were not detected in the therapy products.

CDR1 and CDR2, looked up from the germline V gene (reference sequence), are LNHNV and YYDKDF. V and J are truncated by 5 bases and 7 bases respectively, leaving an intervening sequence of 9 bases. From the cysteine through the phenylalanine, the CDR3 covers 12 amino acids. Here the CDR3 DNA is all that survives: 36 bases in frame from base 1. This receptor chain uses TRBV15 and TRBJ2-1; the D call could be TRBD1 or TRBD2, with each sharing 5 bases. This TCR was sampled from a human patient who had received a solid organ transplant and had CMV disease. Here the sequenced sample was CD8+ T cells from blood, taken before autologous CMV-specific T cell therapy. The DNA is as follows: TGTGCCACCAGCCTATGGGGGAATGAGCAGTTCTTC. This sequence encodes CATSLWGNEQFF.